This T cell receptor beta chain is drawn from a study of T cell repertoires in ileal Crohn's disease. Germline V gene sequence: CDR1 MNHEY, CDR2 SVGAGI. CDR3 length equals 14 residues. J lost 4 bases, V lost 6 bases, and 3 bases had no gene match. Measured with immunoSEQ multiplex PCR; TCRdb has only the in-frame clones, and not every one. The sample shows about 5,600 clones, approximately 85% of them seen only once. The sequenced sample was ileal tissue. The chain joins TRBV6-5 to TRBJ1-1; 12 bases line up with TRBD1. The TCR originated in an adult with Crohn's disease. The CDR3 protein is CASRGQGAGTEAFF. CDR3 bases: TGTGCCAGCAGGGGACAGGGGGCAGGCACTGAAGCTTTCTTT.